The T cell receptor beta chain described here comes from a study of metastatic and nonmetastatic thyroid tumors. Before thyroid surgery, none of the patients had received any treatment. TCRdb re-clonotyped the PCR reads through MiXCR. The table records about 13,000 clones, more than 25% of them present only once. Trimming took 0 bases from V and 7 from J, leaving 6 bases between them. In germline, CDR1 is LNHNV, CDR2 YYDKDF (reference sequence). The CDR3 spans 13 residues. The chain joins TRBV15 to TRBJ2-2; D call uncertain. This TCR derives from a male donor with papillary thyroid cancer or a benign thyroid nodule (not recorded which). Some clones in this sample may be carry-over from other donors' samples. The specimen sequenced was tumor tissue. CDR3 region: CATSRDRGGELFF. DNA of the CDR3: TGTGCCACCAGCAGAGATCGTGGCGGGGAGCTGTTTTTT.